The clone carrying this T cell receptor beta chain appeared many times. As to time point: newly diagnosed GD, antithyroid drugs for less than 3 months. RNA isolated from PBMCs was used to make the TCR library. Looked up from germline, CDR1 is DFQATT and CDR2 is SNEGSKA (reference sequence). This CDR3 has 14 residues. Germline trimming cut 2 bases from V and 5 bases from J; bases unmatched to any gene: 8. HTBI primers from iRepertoire and Arm-PCR of CDR3 regions yielded the TCR beta libraries. TCRdb reprocessed the multiplex PCR reads with MiXCR, giving one entry per CDR3 protein. The table lists 450,000 to 500,000 distinct CDR3 sequences, roughly 17% of them singletons. This record belongs to a study of regulatory T cells in long-lasting Graves disease. The same data also contributed to another study, on T cells in Graves' hyperthyroidism and ophthalmopathy.

This material consisted of peripheral blood mononuclear cells (PBMCs), taken at new diagnosis, from a patient treated with antithyroid drugs. The V call is TRBV20-1, the J call TRBJ1-1; the match to TRBD1 covers 7 bases. This TCR was recovered from a man aged 40-55 years with Graves disease. As DNA, the CDR3 is TGCAGTGCTAGATCGACGCAGGGACAGACTGAAGCTTTCTTT. Its protein product is CSARSTQGQTEAFF.